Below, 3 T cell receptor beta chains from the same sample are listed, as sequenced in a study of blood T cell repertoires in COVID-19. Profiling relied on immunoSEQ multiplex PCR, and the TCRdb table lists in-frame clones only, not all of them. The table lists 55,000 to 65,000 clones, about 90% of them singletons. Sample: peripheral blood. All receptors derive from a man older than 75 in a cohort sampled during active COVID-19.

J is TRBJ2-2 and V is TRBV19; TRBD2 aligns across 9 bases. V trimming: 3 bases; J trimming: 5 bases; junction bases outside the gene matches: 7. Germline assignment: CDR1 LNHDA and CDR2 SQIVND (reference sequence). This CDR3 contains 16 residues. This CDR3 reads CASSIRLAGQTGELFF. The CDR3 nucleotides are TGTGCCAGTAGTATTCGGCTAGCGGGACAAACCGGGGAGCTGTTTTTT.

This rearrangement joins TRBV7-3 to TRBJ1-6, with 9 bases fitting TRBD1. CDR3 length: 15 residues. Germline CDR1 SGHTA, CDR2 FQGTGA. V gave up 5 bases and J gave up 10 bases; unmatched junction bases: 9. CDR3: CASSLTGTGSSPLHF. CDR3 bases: TGTGCCAGCAGCCTGACCGGGACAGGGTCATCACCCCTCCACTTT. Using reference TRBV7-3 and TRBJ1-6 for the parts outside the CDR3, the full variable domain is GAGVSQTPSNKVTEKGKYVELRCDPISGHTALYWYRQSLGQGPEFLIYFQGTGAADDSGLPNDRFFAVRPEGSVSTLKIQRTERGDSAVYLCASSLTGTGSSPLHFGNGTRLTVT.

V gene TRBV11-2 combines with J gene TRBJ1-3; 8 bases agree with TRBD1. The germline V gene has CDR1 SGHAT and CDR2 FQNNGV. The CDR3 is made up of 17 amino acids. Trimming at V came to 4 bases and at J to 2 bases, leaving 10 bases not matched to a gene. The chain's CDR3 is CASSSQEGQGAGNTIYF. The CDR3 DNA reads TGTGCCAGCAGCTCGCAAGAAGGACAGGGCGCTGGAAACACCATATATTTT.